Sequencing of this TCR beta chain was carried out in a study of shared clonotypes between healthy human individuals. Notes on the study in general: Investigators expected sequencing depth to affect clonotype sharing among donors. Incomplete sequencing of sorted subsets was indicated by rarefaction despite large depth.

Naive CD8 populations comprised CD45RO-negative cells positively selected for CCR7, excluding terminally differentiated effector memory CD45RA+ cells. The germline V gene has CDR1 SGDLS and CDR2 YYNGEE. With 2 bases removed from V and 0 bases from J, the gap between germline ends came to 13 bases. The CDR3 length is 16 residues. This clone is a singleton in its sample. The target antigen is unknown. This CDR3 is also generated by other DNA sequences in the sample. Generated by immunoSEQ multiplex PCR, the TCRdb table keeps only in-frame clones and is missing some. The sample has around 2,000,000 clones, just over 90% seen once.

The TCR originated in a man between 18 and 29 years old in good health. Some clones in this sample may be carry-over from other donors' samples. Sequenced: naive CD8+ T cells from PBMCs. This chain uses TRBV9 with TRBJ2-3; possibly TRBD1 for D (5 bases). The CDR3 sequence: CASSVGRAGSTDTQYF. In nucleotides, the CDR3 is TGTGCCAGCAGCGTGGGCCGGGCAGGGAGCACAGATACGCAGTATTTT.